In its sample, the clone carrying this T cell receptor beta chain was seen a few times. CDR1 MGHDK and CDR2 SYGVNS come from the germline V gene. The CDR3 consists of 15 residues. The V and J ends lost 5 bases and 8 bases respectively, with 21 bases between them. This record comes from a study of blood T cell repertoires in COVID-19. Across the whole study: Both acute and convalescent COVID-19 samples were obtained from the United States, Italy and Spain. PBMCs, B-cell-depleted T cells, or T cells provided the cDNA or gDNA that made up the material.

In the source study's methods: Nucleated cell counts were estimated from reference gene primer amplification. Sequencing was performed with immunoSEQ multiplex PCR; in TCRdb, only in-frame clones are kept and a portion is missing. The V and J calls and clone size are taken from that table; D and trimming were inferred from the DNA. The data show 250,000 to 350,000 clones, around nine tenths seen once. The chain uses TRBV25-1 and TRBJ1-2, with D maybe TRBD1 (6 bases). The specimen was peripheral blood. This clonotype was obtained from a woman in her forties or fifties with active or convalescent COVID-19. CDR3 DNA: TGTGCCAGCAGTATTTCGACAAGGGGGACCTCAGGCTACACCTTC. Translation: CASSISTRGTSGYTF.